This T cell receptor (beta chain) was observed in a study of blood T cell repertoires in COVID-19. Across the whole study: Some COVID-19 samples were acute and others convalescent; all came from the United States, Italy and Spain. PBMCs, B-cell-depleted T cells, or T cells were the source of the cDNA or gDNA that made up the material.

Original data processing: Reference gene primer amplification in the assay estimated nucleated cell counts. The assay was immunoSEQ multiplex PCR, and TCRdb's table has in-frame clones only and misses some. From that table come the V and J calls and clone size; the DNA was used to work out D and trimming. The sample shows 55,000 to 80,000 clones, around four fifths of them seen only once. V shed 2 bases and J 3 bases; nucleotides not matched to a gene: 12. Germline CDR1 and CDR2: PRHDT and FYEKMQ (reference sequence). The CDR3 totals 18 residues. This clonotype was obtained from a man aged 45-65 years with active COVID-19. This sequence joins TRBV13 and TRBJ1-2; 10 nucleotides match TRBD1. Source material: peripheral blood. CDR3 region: CASSLRHDRGQLDYGYTF. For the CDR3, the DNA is TGTGCCAGCAGCTTAAGGCACGACAGGGGGCAGCTGGACTATGGCTACACCTTC.